The clone carrying this TCR beta chain was seen only a few times. Its specificity is not known. Treatment reported: about 20 received Ad26.COV2.S at low or high dose, single or two shots; a few received placebo; per-sample allocation not given. Following the first vaccine or placebo injection, samples were taken on day 63. Boston supplied an adult donor aged 18-55 years. The data derive from a study of Ad26.COV2.S vaccination and SARS-CoV-2 variants. Overall study results and limits: Once vaccination had occurred, spike-specific CD8+ and CD4+ T cell responses reportedly showed substantial breadth.

Measured with immunoSEQ multiplex PCR; TCRdb has only the in-frame clones, and not every one. The sample lists some 460,000 clones, roughly nine tenths occurring once. This CDR3 comprises 12 residues. CDR1 GTSNPN and CDR2 SVGIG come from the germline V gene (reference sequence). V was clipped by 0 bases and J by 8 bases, with 10 bases between them. This TCR came from a person aged 18-65 years who received the Ad26.COV2.S COVID-19 vaccine or a placebo. Source: peripheral blood, taken in a trial of Ad26.COV2.S vaccine versus placebo. The chain couples TRBV30 to TRBJ1-2, with D unresolved. The CDR3 DNA follows: TGTGCCTGGAGTGTAGCTGGCAGCGGCTACACCTTC. Protein sequence: CAWSVAGSGYTF.